A single sample is the source of the 28 T cell receptor beta chains below, sequenced in a study of cytomegalovirus exposure and HLA in healthy donors (dated by TCRdb to the late 2010s). The receptor library was made with the immunoSEQ multiplex PCR assay. The multiplex PCR relied on a mix of 60 forward primers for TCR Vbeta segments and 13 reverse primers for TCR Jbeta segments. The immuneACCESS repertoire file appears here via TCRdb, limited to in-frame rearrangements. These files lack a portion of the clones; in checked studies, under half of the deficit traces to unresolved V genes, and the cause of the others is not known. This sample's table contains about 170,000 clones. The ten largest clonotypes hold 1% to 1.5% of the sample. Sequenced material: PBMCs. These receptors all come from an older woman in good health and CMV-seronegative.

The CDR3 DNA sequence: TGTGCCAGCAGCTCGGACTATAACAGTGGTGAGCAGTTCTTC. Translating gives CASSSDYNSGEQFF. V gene TRBV7-3 combines with J gene TRBJ2-1, with D tentatively TRBD2 (6 bases). The V gene's germline CDR1 is SGHTA and CDR2 FQGTGA. The CDR3 spans 14 residues. V lost 4 bases to trimming and J lost 9 bases, with 16 bases between them.

The chain carries TRBV6-4 and TRBJ2-2; a possible D gene is TRBD2 (6 bases). The CDR3 loop spans 16 amino acids. V dropped 0 bases and J dropped 0 bases, with 8 bases sitting between them. CDR1 is MRHNA, CDR2 SNTAGT, per germline. The CDR3 DNA reads as TGTGCCAGCAGTGACTCCCGGGGGTCGAACACCGGGGAGCTGTTTTTT. Its translation is CASSDSRGSNTGELFF.

The V call is TRBV18, the J call TRBJ1-5; 11 bases match TRBD1. The CDR3 spans 15 residues. V lost 4 bases, J lost 7 bases, and 6 bases stayed unmatched. Germline CDR1 and CDR2: KGHSH and LQKENI. For the CDR3, the DNA is TGTGCCAGCTCACAGGGACAGGGGGTAGGGCAGCCCCAGCATTTT. Translation: CASSQGQGVGQPQHF.

V is TRBV7-9 and J is TRBJ2-5, with D perhaps TRBD2 (5 bases). CDR3 length: 15 amino acids. Germline CDR1 and CDR2: SEHNR and FQNEAQ (reference sequence). Between the trimmed V and J ends, which lost 4 bases and 0 bases, there was a span of 12 bases. CDR3 region: CASSYGELNQETQYF. The DNA of the CDR3 is TGTGCCAGCAGCTACGGGGAGCTTAACCAAGAGACCCAGTACTTC.

This sequence joins TRBV4-3 and TRBJ2-3; the match to TRBD1 covers 10 bases. The CDR3 length is 16 residues. With V trimmed by 5 bases and J by 0 bases, 5 bases remained unmatched. From germline, CDR1 is LGHNA and CDR2 YSLEER. DNA of the CDR3: TGCGCCAGCAGCTCGAGACAGGGGGCGAGCACAGATACGCAGTATTTT. Its protein is CASSSRQGASTDTQYF.

The rearrangement uses TRBV7-9 and TRBJ1-1; D gene uncertain. This CDR3 comprises 12 residues. V lost 3 bases and J 5 bases, leaving 7 bases between the germline ends. CDR1 SEHNR and CDR2 FQNEAQ come from the germline V gene (reference sequence). DNA of the CDR3: TGTGCCAGCAGCTTGAGCCGGACTGAAGCTTTCTTT. This sequence encodes CASSLSRTEAFF.

This chain links TRBV5-1 with TRBJ1-1; D is undetermined. V shed 0 bases and J shed 3 bases, with 6 bases lying between them. Germline lookup yields CDR1 SGHRS and CDR2 YFSETQ. The length of the CDR3 is 13 residues. The CDR3 protein is CASSLASYTEAFF. In DNA, the CDR3 is TGCGCCAGCAGCTTGGCCTCTTACACTGAAGCTTTCTTT.

This sequence joins TRBV29-1 and TRBJ2-3; the D gene is possibly TRBD2 (6 bases). CDR3 length equals 13 residues. Trimming cost V 4 bases and J 7 bases, with 15 bases left between them. Per germline, CDR1 SQVTM and CDR2 ANQGSEA. CDR3 nucleotide sequence: TGCAGCGTTGGGCGGGACCGTTTCTATACGCAGTATTTT. This codes for CSVGRDRFYTQYF.

The chain employs TRBV2 and TRBJ1-3, with unresolved D. The germline gives CDR1 SNHLY, CDR2 FYNNEI. Trimming shortened V by 7 bases and J by 0 bases, and 13 bases separated the two germline ends. This CDR3 is 15 amino acids long. CDR3 loop: CASIGGRSSGNTIYF. CDR3 nucleotides: TGTGCCAGCATCGGAGGACGGAGCTCTGGAAACACCATATATTTT.

The rearrangement links TRBV7-2 to TRBJ1-6; 9 bases line up with TRBD1. V lost 3 bases and J lost 11; bases outside the gene matches: 8. Germline V gives CDR1 SGHTA, CDR2 FQGNSA. The CDR3 covers 15 residues. CDR3 sequence (DNA): TGTGCCAGCAGCTTTGCGGGACAGGGTGTTACACCCCTCCACTTT. Translating gives CASSFAGQGVTPLHF.

This sequence joins TRBV18 and TRBJ2-7, with 14 nucleotides matching TRBD2. The J segment lost 7 bases and the V segment lost 4 bases, leaving 18 bases of the junction unmatched. The germline CDR1 and CDR2 sequences are KGHSH and LQKENI. There are 19 residues in the CDR3. Here the CDR3 DNA reads TGTGCCAGCTCACTAGACTCATTGGGACTAGCGGGGGTGGTCGAAGAGCAGTACTTC. Translation gives CASSLDSLGLAGVVEEQYF.

J is TRBJ1-1 and V is TRBV6-4; a weak D match, TRBD1 (6 bases). The CDR3 consists of 13 residues. Trimming pared 8 bases from V and 1 base from J, leaving 11 bases between. Germline lookup yields CDR1 MRHNA and CDR2 SNTAGT. In nucleotides, the CDR3 is TGTGCCAGCCGAAGACAGGCGAACACTGAAGCTTTCTTT. It translates to CASRRQANTEAFF.

This sequence joins TRBV7-9 and TRBJ2-1, with 9 nucleotides matching TRBD1. Losses at the gene ends were 4 bases for V and 10 bases for J; bases not matched to a gene: 8. This CDR3 comprises 14 residues. In germline, CDR1 is SEHNR, CDR2 FQNEAQ (reference sequence). The chain's CDR3 is CASSSLGQGYEQFF. The CDR3 bases are TGTGCCAGCAGCTCCCTCGGACAGGGGTACGAGCAGTTCTTC.

The chain carries TRBV4-2 and TRBJ2-7; D possibly corresponds to TRBD2 (6 bases). The V and J ends lost 4 bases and 1 base respectively, with 14 bases between them. This CDR3 is 15 amino acids long. Germline loops: CDR1 LGHNA, CDR2 YNFKEQ. For the CDR3, the DNA is TGTGCCAGCAGCCGGACCGGGACTGTGTCCTACGAGCAGTACTTC. Translated: CASSRTGTVSYEQYF.

V and J are TRBV9 and TRBJ1-2; possibly TRBD1 for D (6 bases). V was trimmed by 3 bases and J by 3 bases, leaving 12 bases between them. This CDR3 spans 14 amino acids. Germline V CDR1 and CDR2: SGDLS, YYNGEE. The CDR3 region is CASSGGTSDYGYTF. The DNA for the CDR3 is TGTGCCAGCAGCGGGGGGACATCCGACTATGGCTACACCTTC.

V is TRBV5-1 and J is TRBJ2-5, with TRBD1 matching over 7 bases. V lost 4 bases to trimming and J lost 3 bases; unmatched junction nucleotides: 6. The CDR3 is 14 amino acids. The germline V gene encodes CDR1 SGHRS and CDR2 YFSETQ. The CDR3 DNA reads as TGCGCCAGCAGCACCGCCGGGACAGAAGAGACCCAGTACTTC. Translating it yields CASSTAGTEETQYF.

The chain employs TRBV7-9 and TRBJ2-2, with 10 bases fitting TRBD1. After removal of 5 bases from V and 5 bases from J, the junction contained 5 bases not matched to a gene. Germline V lookup: CDR1 SEHNR, CDR2 FQNEAQ (reference sequence). The CDR3 loop spans 15 amino acids. DNA of the CDR3: TGTGCCAGCAGCATACGACAGGGGGCAACCGGGGAGCTGTTTTTT. As protein: CASSIRQGATGELFF.

The chain couples TRBV5-1 to TRBJ2-1; possibly TRBD1 for D (6 bases). Trimming stripped 0 bases from V and 8 bases from J, with 12 bases between. Germline CDR1 and CDR2: SGHRS and YFSETQ. CDR3 size: 14 residues. The CDR3 sequence: CASSLVGQNDEQFF. The CDR3 DNA is TGCGCCAGCAGCTTGGTCGGACAGAACGATGAGCAGTTCTTC.

The V and J genes are TRBV6-5 and TRBJ2-1, with 7 bases matching TRBD2. J was trimmed by 6 bases and V by 8 bases; bases with no gene match: 13. The CDR3 has 15 amino acids. The germline V gene has CDR1 MNHEY and CDR2 SVGAGI. CDR3: CASGGVGSLVNEQFF. In DNA, the CDR3 is TGTGCCAGCGGGGGGGTGGGGAGCCTGGTCAATGAGCAGTTCTTC.

The rearrangement links TRBV5-6 to TRBJ2-7, with D possibly matching TRBD2 (5 bases). Trimming left V 0 bases short and J 7 bases short, with 14 bases between. This CDR3 has 14 amino acids. Germline loops: CDR1 SGHDT, CDR2 YYEEEE. CDR3 in DNA: TGTGCCAGCAGCTTGGAGACTACCTCCTTGGAGCAGTACTTC. It translates to CASSLETTSLEQYF.

The chain is built from TRBV10-1 and TRBJ1-1; D is ambiguous. Germline-derived CDR1 and CDR2 are WNHNN and SYGVQD (reference sequence). V dropped 5 bases and J dropped 0 bases, with 13 bases sitting between them. The CDR3 is made up of 15 amino acids. This CDR3 reads CASSLGSAMNTEAFF. In DNA form, the CDR3 reads TGCGCCAGCAGTCTCGGGTCAGCCATGAACACTGAAGCTTTCTTT.

V is TRBV6-5 and J is TRBJ2-7; 10 bases line up with TRBD1. The CDR3 runs 15 residues. Germline V gives CDR1 MNHEY, CDR2 SVGAGI. V shed 6 bases, J shed 1 base, and the junction held 6 bases outside the gene matches. For the CDR3, the DNA is TGTGCCAGCAGCAGAACGGACAGGGGGTCCTACGAGCAGTACTTC. Encoded protein: CASSRTDRGSYEQYF.

This chain connects TRBV28 to TRBJ2-7; D is unresolved. V shed 7 bases and J shed 6 bases, with 10 bases lying between them. The CDR3 runs 11 residues. Germline V lookup: CDR1 MDHEN, CDR2 SYDVKM. Here the CDR3 DNA reads TGTGCCAGCACCCGCCAGGCCGAGCAGTACTTC. Protein product: CASTRQAEQYF.

The chain combines TRBV7-6 with TRBJ1-6; D unresolved. The CDR3 covers 16 residues. The V end was cut by 1 base, the J end by 4 bases, with 11 bases between. Germline assignment: CDR1 SGHVS and CDR2 FNYEAQ. The CDR3 region has the DNA TGTGCCAGCAGCTTAGTGGCAGGTGATTATAATTCACCCCTCCACTTT. Its protein product is CASSLVAGDYNSPLHF.

The chain is built from TRBV11-3 and TRBJ1-2; D not certain. Germline V gene sequence: CDR1 SGHNT, CDR2 YENEEA. Trimming shortened V by 3 bases and J by 0 bases, and 8 bases separated the two germline ends. The length of the CDR3 is 14 residues. The DNA of the CDR3 is TGTGCCAGCAGCTTTGTACAGACTAACTATGGCTACACCTTC. It is translated as CASSFVQTNYGYTF.

J is TRBJ2-7 and V is TRBV27; D remains unclear. With 2 bases removed from V and 4 bases from J, the gap between germline ends came to 9 bases. Germline CDR1 reads MNHEY; CDR2 reads SMNVEV (reference sequence). This CDR3 has 13 residues. CDR3 in DNA: TGTGCCAGCAGTTTAGAGGCGGATTACGAGCAGTACTTC. Translated: CASSLEADYEQYF.

The gene calls are TRBV4-1 and TRBJ2-5; D call uncertain. TRBJ2-7 explains the end of the DNA better; the J call may be wrong. The CDR3 runs to 16 residues. The V gene's germline CDR1 is MGHRA and CDR2 YSYEKL. In DNA form, the CDR3 reads TGCGCCAGCAGCTCAATCCCGGTTAAAGTCTCCTACGAGCAGTACTTC. It specifies CASSSIPVKVSYEQYF.

V usage is TRBV4-3 and J usage is TRBJ2-2, with 7 positions matching TRBD1. The CDR3 runs 14 residues. Looked up from germline, CDR1 is LGHNA and CDR2 is YSLEER. The V and J ends lost 7 bases and 2 bases, in that order; junction bases with no gene match: 4. The CDR3 DNA reads TGCGCCAGCACTGGACAGGTTAACACCGGGGAGCTGTTTTTT. It is translated as CASTGQVNTGELFF.